A single sample gave rise to the 14 T cell receptor beta chains below, sequenced in a study of shared clonotypes between healthy human individuals. Only in-frame clones appear in the TCRdb table, and some are missing; sequencing was by immunoSEQ multiplex PCR. The table has 2,500,000 or so clones, 80% to 95% seen once; the top ten hold 0.35% to 0.45%. Sequences were obtained from naive CD4+ T cells from PBMCs. The subset denotes: CD45RA+ positively selected. Receptors were obtained from a man aged 18 to 29 in good health. Some clones in this sample may be carry-over from other donors' samples.

V and J are TRBV5-6 and TRBJ2-2; D possibly corresponds to TRBD2 (6 bases). The length of the CDR3 is 16 residues. Germline V gene lookup returns CDR1 SGHDT and CDR2 YYEEEE. Trimming took 3 bases from V and 0 from J, leaving 12 bases between them. CDR3 coding DNA: TGTGCCAGCAGCTACCCACTAGCAGCGAACACCGGGGAGCTGTTTTTT. It specifies CASSYPLAANTGELFF.

On this clone: Other DNA sequences in this specimen translate into the identical CDR3. The rearrangement joins TRBV18 to TRBJ2-7; no clear D gene. Germline CDR1 KGHSH, CDR2 LQKENI. The germline V and J ends were trimmed by 6 bases and 0 bases, with 9 bases remaining between them. The CDR3 consists of 13 residues. The DNA for the CDR3 is TGTGCCAGCTCTCCTCCGAGCTCCTACGAGCAGTACTTC. As protein: CASSPPSSYEQYF.

The genes are TRBV29-1 and TRBJ2-1, with TRBD2 matching over 9 bases. The V gene end was trimmed by 5 bases and the J gene end by 8 bases; junction bases not matched to a gene: 19. Germline V CDR1 and CDR2: SQVTM, ANQGSEA. The CDR3 spans 17 residues. This CDR3 is CSVPLRVAGDRPDEQFF. In nucleotides, the CDR3 is TGCAGCGTTCCCCTGAGGGTAGCGGGAGACCGACCGGATGAGCAGTTCTTC.

The CDR3 region is CASSSRTGEQFF. The CDR3 DNA follows: TGTGCCAGCAGTTCCCGGACCGGGGAGCAGTTCTTC. The chain carries TRBV6-1 and TRBJ2-1; no clear D. CDR3 length: 12 residues. Germline V CDR1 and CDR2: MNHNS, SASEGT. Trimming took off 5 bases at V and 10 bases at J, with 12 bases between the two ends.

This sequence joins TRBV5-6 and TRBJ2-2; TRBD1 matches at 7 bases. CDR3 length: 15 amino acids. Germline CDR1 and CDR2: SGHDT and YYEEEE. J was trimmed by 4 bases and V by 2 bases; bases with no gene match: 5. The CDR3 coding sequence is TGTGCCAGCAGCTTTCCACAGGGGCTCACCGGGGAGCTGTTTTTT. It translates to CASSFPQGLTGELFF.

This clone was detected a few times. The chain combines TRBV2 with TRBJ1-2, with D possibly TRBD1 on 6 matching bases. Per germline, CDR1 SNHLY and CDR2 FYNNEI. The CDR3 covers 13 residues. V shed 6 bases and J shed 3 bases, with 11 bases lying between them. CDR3 sequence reads: CASSVAGDYGYTF. CDR3 DNA sequence: TGTGCCAGCAGCGTCGCAGGGGACTATGGCTACACCTTC.

This clone is a singleton in its sample. This rearrangement joins TRBV28 to TRBJ1-4; D gene uncertain. The CDR3 covers 15 residues. Deletions cut 4 bases from V and 11 bases from J, with 20 bases between. CDR1 and CDR2 (germline): MDHEN, SYDVKM. CDR3 sequence (DNA): TGTGCCAGCAGTTCCCCCGGGGAGGTGGGTCTCAAACTGTTTTTT. It translates to CASSSPGEVGLKLFF.

The J gene is TRBJ2-1, the V gene TRBV4-1; D perhaps matches TRBD1 (6 bases). Trimming cost V 5 bases and J 3 bases, with 11 bases left between them. The CDR3 is made up of 14 amino acids. Per the germline V gene, CDR1 is MGHRA and CDR2 is YSYEKL. CDR3 sequence reads: CASSRRTDYNEQFF. The CDR3 nucleotides are TGCGCCAGCAGCAGACGGACAGACTACAATGAGCAGTTCTTC.

The rearrangement joins TRBV6-5 to TRBJ2-7; TRBD2 aligns across 9 bases. The CDR3 consists of 14 residues. Trimming removed 5 bases from V and 4 bases from J; junction bases left unmatched: 6. In germline, CDR1 is MNHEY, CDR2 SVGAGI. The CDR3 bases are TGTGCCAGCAGTCGGGCGGGAGGGGCATACGAGCAGTACTTC. It yields the protein CASSRAGGAYEQYF.

The gene calls are TRBV7-2 and TRBJ1-5; 9 bases agree with TRBD1. CDR3 length: 14 amino acids. Germline CDR1 reads SGHTA; CDR2 reads FQGNSA. Germline trimming cut 2 bases from V and 5 bases from J; bases unmatched to any gene: 1. The CDR3 region is CASSLNRGHQPQHF. In DNA form, the CDR3 reads TGTGCCAGCAGCTTAAACAGGGGGCATCAGCCCCAGCATTTT.

This chain connects TRBV7-2 to TRBJ2-3; TRBD2 might be the D (5 bases). The CDR3 spans 12 residues. Germline V gene data show CDR1 as SGHTA and CDR2 as FQGNSA. V was shortened by 5 bases and J by 8 bases, with 11 bases between the two germline ends. The CDR3 DNA follows: TGTGCCAGCAGCGTGCCCGGGATTACGCAGTATTTT. This encodes CASSVPGITQYF.

The rearrangement links TRBV27 to TRBJ1-1; the D is unclear. The germline V gene encodes CDR1 MNHEY and CDR2 SMNVEV (reference sequence). There are 15 residues in the CDR3. V lost 6 bases, J lost 2 bases, and 16 bases lay in between. CDR3 protein: CASRPANRPNTEAFF. The CDR3 bases are TGTGCCAGCAGGCCCGCGAACCGTCCAAACACTGAAGCTTTCTTT.

This chain connects TRBV5-1 to TRBJ1-4; TRBD1 might be the D (6 bases). The V gene's germline CDR1 is SGHRS and CDR2 YFSETQ. This CDR3 is built from 15 residues. V was trimmed by 6 bases and J by 0 bases, leaving 12 bases between them. The CDR3 coding sequence is TGCGCCAGCATGCAGGGGTCGGCAACTAATGAAAAACTGTTTTTT. Translation: CASMQGSATNEKLFF.

This chain uses TRBV15 with TRBJ2-7; TRBD2 might be the D (7 bases). The CDR3 loop spans 15 amino acids. Germline CDR1 LNHNV, CDR2 YYDKDF (reference sequence). V dropped 7 bases and J dropped 3 bases, with 19 bases sitting between them. The CDR3 sequence is CATKGGSGLFYEQYF. DNA for the CDR3: TGTGCCACCAAGGGGGGGTCAGGATTGTTCTACGAGCAGTACTTC.